Below are 30 T cell receptor beta chains sequenced from a single sample in a study of blood T cell repertoires in COVID-19. Only in-frame clones appear in the TCRdb table, and some are missing; sequencing was by immunoSEQ multiplex PCR. In the table there are some 330,000 clones, roughly 90% of which are singletons. The sample was PBMCs or T cells enriched from blood (not recorded which). The receptors derive from a woman aged 25-40 years who had recovered from COVID-19.

The gene calls are TRBV10-1 and TRBJ2-3; the match to TRBD2 covers 8 bases. CDR3 length equals 17 residues. The ends lost 6 bases at V and 6 bases at J; junction bases unmatched: 17. Germline CDR1 and CDR2: WNHNN and SYGVQD (reference sequence). The CDR3 region has the DNA TGCGCCAGCAGGACCCTTAGCGGGGCGCCCGTGGCGGATACGCAGTATTTT. Residues: CASRTLSGAPVADTQYF.

The chain has TRBV3-1 (or the pseudogene TRBV3-2) and TRBJ2-1; 12 bases are shared with TRBD2. V shed 6 bases and J 4 bases; nucleotides not matched to a gene: 4. This CDR3 contains 15 residues. The germline CDR1 and CDR2 sequences are LGHDT and YNNKEL (reference sequence). The chain's CDR3 is CASRSGTSGYNEQFF. The DNA for the CDR3 is TGTGCCAGCAGGTCCGGGACTAGCGGGTACAATGAGCAGTTCTTC.

The chain carries TRBV4-3 and TRBJ1-5; D is uncertain. Germline V gene sequence: CDR1 LGHNA, CDR2 YSLEER. V lost 0 bases, J lost 7 bases, and 10 bases lay in between. The CDR3 has 14 residues. For the CDR3, the DNA is TGCGCCAGCAGCCAAGATATCAATGCGCAGCCCCAGCATTTT. Protein: CASSQDINAQPQHF.

The rearrangement joins TRBV24-1 to TRBJ2-5; 8 bases align to TRBD1. The CDR3 covers 16 residues. Trimming removed 9 bases from V and 3 bases from J; junction bases left unmatched: 14. Germline CDR1 is KGHDR and CDR2 is SFDVKD. CDR3 DNA: TGTGCCACCTCAGAACCGACAGGGGACCAGGAAGAGACCCAGTACTTC. Its translation: CATSEPTGDQEETQYF.

V gene TRBV28 combines with J gene TRBJ1-3; TRBD1 agrees at 8 bases. This CDR3 spans 15 amino acids. CDR1 and CDR2 from the germline V gene are MDHEN and SYDVKM. J gave up 5 bases and V 4 bases, and 7 bases lay outside the gene matches. The CDR3 region has the DNA TGTGCCAGCAGTTCCGCAGGGGGCGCGAGAAACACCATATATTTT. Encoded protein: CASSSAGGARNTIYF.

This chain joins TRBV7-2 and TRBJ2-5, with TRBD2 matching 8 bases. Germline loops: CDR1 SGHTA, CDR2 FQGNSA. This CDR3 has 14 amino acids. Trimming at V came to 5 bases and at J to 4 bases, leaving 6 bases not matched to a gene. As DNA, the CDR3 is TGTGCCAGCAGCCTCGGGGGGGCAATAGAGACCCAGTACTTC. Its translation is CASSLGGAIETQYF.

The chain links TRBV14 to TRBJ2-3, with a possible D match to TRBD2 (5 bases). The CDR3 contains 12 residues. V dropped 5 bases and J dropped 6 bases, with 9 bases sitting between them. Looked up from germline, CDR1 is SGHDN and CDR2 is FVKESK. The CDR3 sequence is CASSGSSDTQYF. As DNA, the CDR3 is TGTGCCAGCAGCGGGAGTAGCGATACGCAGTATTTT.

The CDR3 sequence is CASSLGQGAFNTEAFF. In nucleotides, the CDR3 is TGTGCCAGCAGTTTGGGACAGGGGGCGTTCAACACTGAAGCTTTCTTT. V is TRBV7-9 and J is TRBJ1-1; 12 bases map to TRBD1. Germline CDR1 SEHNR, CDR2 FQNEAQ (reference sequence). CDR3 length equals 16 residues. Losses at the gene ends were 6 bases for V and 2 bases for J; bases not matched to a gene: 7.

The chain has TRBV3-1 (or the pseudogene TRBV3-2) and TRBJ1-2; D uncertain. Trimming took off 4 bases at V and 2 bases at J, with 14 bases between the two ends. This CDR3 region has 15 residues. The germline CDR1 and CDR2 sequences are LGHDT and YNNKEL (reference sequence). The chain's CDR3 is CASSLRTEENYGYTF. CDR3 nucleotide sequence: TGTGCCAGCAGCCTACGGACGGAGGAGAACTATGGCTACACCTTC.

The CDR3 sequence is CASGFPGQVSNQPQHF. CDR3 DNA: TGTGCTAGTGGTTTCCCCGGACAGGTTAGCAATCAGCCCCAGCATTTT. The J gene is TRBJ1-5, the V gene TRBV12-5; 7 bases fit TRBD1. The CDR3 length is 16 residues. Trimming removed 3 bases from V and 0 bases from J; junction bases left unmatched: 5. In germline, CDR1 is LGHNT, CDR2 FRNRAP.

V and J are TRBV10-3 and TRBJ2-1; 9 nucleotides agree with TRBD2. The CDR3 runs 13 residues. With V trimmed by 10 bases and J by 6 bases, 7 bases remained unmatched. Per the germline V gene, CDR1 is ENHRY and CDR2 is SYGVKD. The CDR3 DNA reads as TGTGCCACCTTAGCGGGAGTAGGCAATGAGCAGTTCTTC. Amino acid sequence: CATLAGVGNEQFF.

This chain joins TRBV27 and TRBJ2-1, with 11 bases aligning to TRBD2. The CDR3 sequence is 18 residues long. Germline trimming cut 4 bases from V and 7 bases from J; bases unmatched to any gene: 15. Germline V CDR1 and CDR2: MNHEY, SMNVEV (reference sequence). The CDR3 region is CASSSLRVTSGRANEQFF. In DNA, the CDR3 is TGTGCCAGCAGTTCCCTACGAGTTACTAGCGGGAGAGCTAATGAGCAGTTCTTC.

The V and J genes are TRBV11-2 and TRBJ2-7, with 7 bases aligning to TRBD1. This CDR3 is 15 amino acids long. Germline loops: CDR1 SGHAT, CDR2 FQNNGV. The V gene end was trimmed by 2 bases and the J gene end by 2 bases; junction bases not matched to a gene: 6. Here the CDR3 reads CASSLKGQTTYEQYF. The CDR3 nucleotides are TGTGCCAGCAGCTTAAAGGGACAGACCACCTACGAGCAGTACTTC.

This clone appeared a single time. CDR3: CASSPIRRGAGDHNEQFF. The CDR3 coding sequence is TGTGCCAGCAGCCCAATACGGCGTGGGGCGGGAGATCACAATGAGCAGTTCTTC. The genes are TRBV7-2 and TRBJ2-1; 7 bases are a match to TRBD2. Germline V lookup: CDR1 SGHTA, CDR2 FQGNSA. V gave up 5 bases and J gave up 5 bases; unmatched junction bases: 18. CDR3 length: 18 amino acids.

The rearrangement uses TRBV5-1 and TRBJ2-3; no firm D call. V shed 1 base and J shed 1 base, with 7 bases lying between them. The CDR3 is 14 residues long. Per germline, CDR1 SGHRS and CDR2 YFSETQ. The CDR3 DNA is TGCGCCAGCAGCTTGAATCAGGGCACAGATACGCAGTATTTT. Translating gives CASSLNQGTDTQYF.

The chain joins TRBV5-1 to TRBJ2-2, with D maybe TRBD1 (6 bases). Trimming took 3 bases from V and 5 from J, leaving 17 bases between them. This CDR3 is built from 16 residues. The V gene's germline CDR1 is SGHRS and CDR2 YFSETQ. CDR3 residues: CASSSSGTQLTGELFF. The CDR3 DNA follows: TGCGCCAGCAGCTCCTCCGGGACACAGCTTACCGGGGAGCTGTTTTTT.

The rearrangement uses TRBV7-2 and TRBJ2-2, with a possible D match to TRBD2 (5 bases). The ends were cut back, 6 bases at V and 6 bases at J, with 17 bases in the middle. Germline V gene sequence: CDR1 SGHTA, CDR2 FQGNSA. This CDR3 spans 15 amino acids. The chain's CDR3 is CASRFTSSVAGELFF. DNA of the CDR3: TGTGCCAGCAGATTCACAAGTAGCGTGGCCGGGGAGCTGTTTTTT.

This rearrangement joins TRBV18 to TRBJ1-5, with D possibly being TRBD1 (6 bases). The CDR3 is made up of 14 amino acids. V was clipped by 5 bases and J by 3 bases, with 11 bases between them. From germline, CDR1 is KGHSH and CDR2 LQKENI. This CDR3 is CASSTDRANQPQHF. In DNA form, the CDR3 reads TGTGCCAGCTCAACGGACAGAGCCAATCAGCCCCAGCATTTT. The whole variable domain, filled in from reference TRBV18 and TRBJ1-5, reads NAGVMQNPRHLVRRRGQEARLRCSPMKGHSHVYWYRQLPEEGLKFMVYLQKENIIDESGMPKERFSAEFPKEGPSILRIQQVVRGDSAAYFCASSTDRANQPQHFGDGTRLSIL.

As regards this clone: At one end, the junction sequence differs from germline, possibly due to a read error. The chain uses TRBV7-7 and TRBJ2-3, with D possibly TRBD2 on 6 matching bases. CDR1 SSHAT and CDR2 FNYEAQ come from the germline V gene (reference sequence). The CDR3 is 14 amino acids. The CDR3 here is CASSPWGRWDTQYF. The CDR3 DNA reads TGTGCTAGCAGCCCGTGGGGGAGGTGGGATACGCAGTATTTT.

The chain has TRBV7-2 and TRBJ1-5, with D possibly TRBD1 on 5 matching bases. The V gene lost 1 base and the J gene lost 0 bases, with 13 bases spanning the gap. Germline CDR1 reads SGHTA; CDR2 reads FQGNSA. There are 17 residues in the CDR3. The CDR3: CASSLGLTVLSNQPQHF. As DNA, the CDR3 is TGTGCCAGCAGCTTAGGGCTGACAGTCCTTAGCAATCAGCCCCAGCATTTT.

The chain joins TRBV28 to TRBJ1-4; D unclear. Trimming left V 7 bases short and J 0 bases short, with 12 bases between. Germline loops: CDR1 MDHEN, CDR2 SYDVKM. This CDR3 spans 15 amino acids. The CDR3 nucleotides are TGTGCCAGCACCCTGGAGCGTGCAACTAATGAAAAACTGTTTTTT. It translates to CASTLERATNEKLFF.

The chain carries TRBV27 and TRBJ1-6; D uncertain. Germline CDR1 reads MNHEY; CDR2 reads SMNVEV (reference sequence). The ends were cut back, 7 bases at V and 7 bases at J, with 14 bases in the middle. The CDR3 has 14 residues. The CDR3 protein is CASIPSGRNSPLHF. Written as DNA, the CDR3 is TGTGCCAGCATTCCCTCGGGGAGGAATTCACCCCTCCACTTT.

The chain joins TRBV14 to TRBJ2-1; TRBD1 aligns across 8 bases. CDR3 length: 17 residues. Germline CDR1 SGHDN, CDR2 FVKESK. The ends lost 0 bases at V and 4 bases at J; junction bases unmatched: 8. The CDR3 spells CASSQDLGRGLYNEQFF. In DNA form, the CDR3 reads TGTGCCAGCAGCCAAGATCTTGGCAGGGGGCTATACAATGAGCAGTTCTTC.

The V call is TRBV18, the J call TRBJ2-7; D may be TRBD2 (6 bases). With 0 bases removed from V and 3 bases from J, the gap between germline ends came to 9 bases. CDR1 and CDR2 (germline): KGHSH, LQKENI. This CDR3 comprises 14 residues. Here the CDR3 reads CASSPPARDYEQYF. Here the CDR3 DNA reads TGTGCCAGCTCACCACCGGCGCGGGACTACGAGCAGTACTTC.

The rearrangement uses TRBV30 and TRBJ1-2; 7 positions agree with TRBD1. The germline gives CDR1 GTSNPN, CDR2 SVGIG (reference sequence). Trimming at V came to 3 bases and at J to 4 bases, leaving 11 bases not matched to a gene. This CDR3 is 15 amino acids long. The CDR3 sequence is CAWSPNQGGGYGYTF. CDR3 nucleotide sequence: TGTGCCTGGAGCCCTAATCAGGGGGGCGGCTATGGCTACACCTTC.

The chain joins TRBV30 to TRBJ1-1; D gene unclear. Germline V CDR1 and CDR2: GTSNPN, SVGIG (reference sequence). CDR3 length: 13 residues. Trimming took 4 bases from V and 1 from J, leaving 10 bases between them. CDR3 DNA: TGTGCCTGGATGGAGCTGCCGAACACTGAAGCTTTCTTT. This codes for CAWMELPNTEAFF.

The V and J genes are TRBV7-2 and TRBJ1-5; 7 bases are shared with TRBD1. CDR1 is SGHTA and CDR2 is FQGNSA in the germline V gene. V lost 3 bases and J lost 0; bases outside the gene matches: 5. The CDR3 sequence is 16 residues long. This chain's CDR3 is CASSLGRGVSNQPQHF. Here the CDR3 DNA reads TGTGCCAGCAGCTTGGGCAGGGGGGTTAGCAATCAGCCCCAGCATTTT.

J is TRBJ1-1 and V is TRBV28; weak D call: TRBD1 (5 bases). CDR3 length equals 12 residues. Between the trimmed V and J ends, which lost 5 bases and 4 bases, there was a span of 8 bases. Germline CDR1 and CDR2: MDHEN and SYDVKM. The CDR3 loop reads CASSTGVTEAFF. The CDR3 bases are TGTGCCAGCAGTACGGGGGTCACTGAAGCTTTCTTT. Supplemented by reference TRBV28 and TRBJ1-1, the full variable domain reads DVKVTQSSRYLVKRTGEKVFLECVQDMDHENMFWYRQDPGLGLRLIYFSYDVKMKEKGDIPEGYSVSREKKERFSLILESASTNQTSMYLCASSTGVTEAFFGQGTRLTVV.

The rearrangement joins TRBV6-1 to TRBJ1-2; possible D gene TRBD1, 5 bases. The germline V gene has CDR1 MNHNS and CDR2 SASEGT. V lost 0 bases to trimming and J lost 6 bases, with 5 bases between them. CDR3 length: 12 amino acids. The CDR3 nucleotides read TGTGCCAGCAGTGAAGCCAGGGATGGCTACACCTTC. It encodes CASSEARDGYTF.

A single count supports this clone. This chain joins TRBV5-1 and TRBJ1-2; D unclear. The V gene's germline CDR1 is SGHRS and CDR2 YFSETQ. The V gene lost 0 bases and the J gene lost 5 bases, with 14 bases spanning the gap. This CDR3 contains 15 residues. This CDR3 is CASSLAADGGYGYTF. The CDR3, as DNA: TGCGCCAGCAGCTTGGCGGCTGACGGAGGTTATGGCTACACCTTC.